Below, 29 T cell receptor beta chains from the same sample are listed, as sequenced in a study of preoperative IRX-2 immunotherapy in early breast cancer. Sequencing was performed with immunoSEQ multiplex PCR; in TCRdb, only in-frame clones are kept and a portion is missing. Among 30,000 to 35,000 clones listed, around 83% were seen once. Treatment specified: preoperative locoregional IRX-2 cytokine immunotherapy. The starting material was lymph node tissue, obtained from a patient treated with IRX-2 immunotherapy. The receptors were sampled from a human donor with breast cancer.

The gene calls are TRBV2 and TRBJ2-3; 8 nucleotides match TRBD2. The CDR3 covers 18 residues. V dropped 6 bases and J dropped 1; count of bases not matched to a gene: 15. The V gene's germline CDR1 is SNHLY and CDR2 FYNNEI. The CDR3, as DNA: TGTGCCAGCAGCAAAGAGGGAGAGCGGGGGCCCGGCACAGATACGCAGTATTTT. This translates into CASSKEGERGPGTDTQYF. Drawing the rest from reference TRBV2 and TRBJ2-3, the complete variable domain is EPEVTQTPSHQVTQMGQEVILRCVPISNHLYFYWYRQILGQKVEFLVSFYNNEISEKSEIFDDQFSVERPDGSNFTLKIRSTKLEDSAMYFCASSKEGERGPGTDTQYFGPGTRLTVL.

The chain employs TRBV19 and TRBJ2-1; 7 bases fit TRBD2. This CDR3 is built from 13 residues. Losses at the gene ends were 4 bases for V and 10 bases for J; bases not matched to a gene: 7. In germline, CDR1 is LNHDA, CDR2 SQIVND (reference sequence). CDR3 coding DNA: TGTGCCAGTAGTACCACCCTTAGCGGGGAGCAGTTCTTC. It translates to CASSTTLSGEQFF. Based on the CDR3 plus reference TRBV19 and TRBJ2-1, the full variable domain is DGGITQSPKYLFRKEGQNVTLSCEQNLNHDAMYWYRQDPGQGLRLIYYSQIVNDFQKGDIAEGYSVSREKKESFPLTVTSAQKNPTAFYLCASSTTLSGEQFFGPGTRLTVL.

This sequence joins TRBV29-1 and TRBJ2-2, with 7 bases matching TRBD1. V was pared by 4 bases and J by 5 bases, with 7 bases of the junction left unmatched. CDR1 is SQVTM and CDR2 is ANQGSEA in the germline V gene. This CDR3 region has 14 residues. In nucleotides, the CDR3 is TGCAGCGTTGGGACAGGCGGAAGAACCGGGGAGCTGTTTTTT. Its translation is CSVGTGGRTGELFF.

The genes are TRBV19 and TRBJ2-1; TRBD1 aligns across 7 bases. Germline V gene data show CDR1 as LNHDA and CDR2 as SQIVND (reference sequence). V trimming: 5 bases; J trimming: 8 bases; junction bases outside the gene matches: 9. The CDR3 is 14 amino acids. As DNA, the CDR3 is TGTGCCAGTAGTGCCGACGGGACAGATTATGAGCAGTTCTTC. Amino acids: CASSADGTDYEQFF.

The chain combines TRBV19 with TRBJ2-1, with a possible D match to TRBD1 (5 bases). Germline lookup yields CDR1 LNHDA and CDR2 SQIVND (reference sequence). The CDR3 length is 16 residues. Trimming left V 3 bases short and J 2 bases short, with 14 bases between. The CDR3 sequence is CASSMPQGAPYNEQFF. CDR3 in DNA: TGTGCCAGTAGTATGCCGCAGGGTGCACCCTACAATGAGCAGTTCTTC.

The V and J genes are TRBV4-1 and TRBJ1-5; no clear D gene. Germline CDR1 reads MGHRA; CDR2 reads YSYEKL. The CDR3 has 13 residues. Deletions cut 2 bases from V and 9 bases from J, with 11 bases between. The DNA for the CDR3 is TGCGCCAGCAGCCAACTCGAAGGTGGGCCCCAGCATTTT. Translation: CASSQLEGGPQHF.

The chain has TRBV25-1 and TRBJ1-2, with TRBD1 as a possible D gene (5 bases). The CDR3 totals 16 residues. Germline V gives CDR1 MGHDK, CDR2 SYGVNS. V shed 0 bases and J shed 5 bases, with 16 bases lying between them. This CDR3 reads CASSEYSTRGSYGYTF. CDR3 bases: TGTGCCAGCAGTGAATATAGCACAAGGGGATCTTATGGCTACACCTTC.

The CDR3 sequence is CASTTRLAHHEQYF. The CDR3 coding sequence is TGTGCCAGCACCACCCGCCTAGCGCATCACGAGCAGTACTTC. This chain links TRBV6-8 with TRBJ2-7, with TRBD2 as a possible D gene (6 bases). This CDR3 comprises 14 residues. Germline loops: CDR1 MNHGY, CDR2 SAAAGT. V gave up 7 bases and J gave up 5 bases, with 18 bases separating them.

This rearrangement joins TRBV6-8 to TRBJ1-1; no clear D. The CDR3 is made up of 13 amino acids. The germline gives CDR1 MNHGY, CDR2 SAAAGT. Deletions cut 10 bases from V and 1 base from J, with 13 bases between. CDR3 bases: TGTGCCATCAGCACATCGAGGAACACTGAAGCTTTCTTT. Its translation is CAISTSRNTEAFF.

The chain combines TRBV19 with TRBJ2-3; no firm D call. The CDR3 has 15 residues. Trimming cost V 5 bases and J 2 bases, with 14 bases left between them. Germline values: CDR1 LNHDA, CDR2 SQIVND (reference sequence). CDR3 amino acids: CASSPAGKVTDTQYF. In DNA, the CDR3 is TGTGCCAGTAGTCCGGCAGGAAAGGTCACAGATACGCAGTATTTT.

This clone was seen just once. CDR3 bases: TGCGCCAGCAGGGGGGGACTAGCGGGCGGACTCAATGAGCAGTTCTTC. As protein: CASRGGLAGGLNEQFF. The V call is TRBV5-1, the J call TRBJ2-1; TRBD2 matches 12 bases. Germline CDR1 and CDR2: SGHRS and YFSETQ. The CDR3 totals 16 residues. V shed 5 bases and J 6 bases; nucleotides not matched to a gene: 9.

V usage is TRBV15 and J usage is TRBJ2-3; D is undetermined. Germline CDR1 reads LNHNV; CDR2 reads YYDKDF (reference sequence). The CDR3 is made up of 16 amino acids. Trimming left V 2 bases short and J 0 bases short, with 12 bases between. CDR3 region: CATSRRPISSTDTQYF. The CDR3 DNA reads TGTGCCACCAGCAGAAGGCCCATCTCTAGCACAGATACGCAGTATTTT.

This clone was picked up one time. The chain has TRBV25-1 and TRBJ2-2; no clear D gene. Germline values: CDR1 MGHDK, CDR2 SYGVNS. This CDR3 is 14 amino acids long. V shed 7 bases and J shed 2 bases, with 11 bases lying between them. The CDR3 sequence is CASKPGLNTGELFF. The CDR3 DNA sequence: TGTGCCAGCAAACCGGGCCTCAACACCGGGGAGCTGTTTTTT.

This clone is a singleton in its sample. The chain employs TRBV6-7 and TRBJ2-1, with 7 bases matching TRBD1. TRBV6-7 belongs to the ORF category, with a function that is uncertain. This CDR3 has 13 amino acids. The V and J ends lost 6 bases and 14 bases, in that order; junction bases with no gene match: 13. In DNA, the CDR3 is TGTGCCAGCAGCCCAAACAGGGGCTTTTATGAGTTCTTC. This codes for CASSPNRGFYEFF.

This clone has just one count. The rearrangement links TRBV6-8 to TRBJ1-1; weak D call: TRBD1 (5 bases). Trimming removed 8 bases at V and 3 bases at J, with 10 bases between. Germline loops: CDR1 MNHGY, CDR2 SAAAGT. This CDR3 contains 12 residues. The CDR3, as DNA: TGTGCCAGCGGTTGGGGCGACACTGAAGCTTTCTTT. Translation gives CASGWGDTEAFF.

The chain couples TRBV18 to TRBJ1-5, with TRBD1 matching over 8 bases. The V and J ends lost 3 bases and 3 bases, in that order; junction bases with no gene match: 7. This CDR3 region has 16 residues. Germline V gene lookup returns CDR1 KGHSH and CDR2 LQKENI. The CDR3 spells CASSPTGADLNQPQHF. CDR3 coding DNA: TGTGCCAGCTCACCGACAGGGGCGGACCTCAATCAGCCCCAGCATTTT.

The rearrangement uses TRBV30 and TRBJ1-2; 8 nucleotides line up with TRBD1. Germline V gene sequence: CDR1 GTSNPN, CDR2 SVGIG (reference sequence). The CDR3 totals 12 residues. V dropped 8 bases and J dropped 2; count of bases not matched to a gene: 4. The CDR3 spells CARGQENYGYTF. CDR3 bases: TGTGCCAGGGGACAGGAGAACTATGGCTACACCTTC.

The chain couples TRBV28 to TRBJ1-1, with D unresolved. CDR3 length equals 12 residues. V dropped 3 bases and J dropped 4 bases, with 6 bases sitting between them. The germline V gene encodes CDR1 MDHEN and CDR2 SYDVKM. As DNA, the CDR3 is TGTGCCAGCAGTTTTTTTCTCACTGAAGCTTTCTTT. Protein product: CASSFFLTEAFF.

V gene TRBV28 combines with J gene TRBJ2-4, with a weak D call TRBD1 (5 bases). V gave up 4 bases and J gave up 1 base, with 5 bases separating them. The CDR3 consists of 13 residues. The germline gives CDR1 MDHEN, CDR2 SYDVKM. The CDR3 bases are TGTGCCAGCAGTTCAGGGGCCAAAAACATTCAGTACTTC. Its translation: CASSSGAKNIQYF. The full variable domain, rest sourced from reference TRBV28 and TRBJ2-4, is DVKVTQSSRYLVKRTGEKVFLECVQDMDHENMFWYRQDPGLGLRLIYFSYDVKMKEKGDIPEGYSVSREKKERFSLILESASTNQTSMYLCASSSGAKNIQYFGAGTRLSVL.

The rearrangement links TRBV28 to TRBJ1-5; no firm D call. V shed 5 bases and J shed 9 bases, with 17 bases lying between them. CDR3 length equals 14 residues. Germline CDR1 and CDR2: MDHEN and SYDVKM. The CDR3 region is CASSVRPGTGPQHF. The CDR3 coding sequence is TGTGCCAGCAGTGTTAGGCCGGGTACGGGGCCCCAGCATTTT.

The chain employs TRBV6-7 and TRBJ1-2, with a weak D call TRBD1 (5 bases). TRBV6-7 is an open reading frame whose function is uncertain. CDR3 length equals 15 residues. Deletions cut 0 bases from V and 8 bases from J, with 16 bases between. The CDR3, as DNA: TGTGCCAGCAGTTACTCCGACAGTCGGGGACGGGGCTACACCTTC. This sequence encodes CASSYSDSRGRGYTF.

V is TRBV29-1 and J is TRBJ2-5, with D unclear. CDR3 length: 14 amino acids. The germline V gene has CDR1 SQVTM and CDR2 ANQGSEA. V lost 4 bases to trimming and J lost 2 bases, with 14 bases between them. The CDR3 region has the DNA TGCAGCGTTGTCCAGAACCTTTTACAAGAGACCCAGTACTTC. Protein product: CSVVQNLLQETQYF.

This clone was detected a few times. The J gene is TRBJ2-1, the V gene TRBV6-8; 7 bases align to TRBD2. Trimming cost V 5 bases and J 5 bases; bases outside gene matches: 9. CDR3 length: 15 residues. Looked up from germline, CDR1 is MNHGY and CDR2 is SAAAGT. CDR3: CASSPSGAWNNEQFF. For the CDR3, the DNA is TGTGCCAGCAGTCCCAGCGGGGCGTGGAACAATGAGCAGTTCTTC.

This sequence joins TRBV2 and TRBJ2-7, with 7 bases lining up with TRBD1. The V and J ends lost 5 bases and 4 bases, in that order; junction bases with no gene match: 8. Looked up from germline, CDR1 is SNHLY and CDR2 is FYNNEI. The CDR3 runs to 14 residues. CDR3 region: CASSFRTGEYEQYF. The CDR3 region has the DNA TGTGCCAGCAGTTTTAGAACAGGGGAGTACGAGCAGTACTTC.

This clone was found a few times. The rearrangement links TRBV6-8 to TRBJ2-3, with TRBD2 identical over 7 bases. CDR3 length equals 15 residues. V lost 10 bases to trimming and J lost 5 bases; unmatched junction nucleotides: 15. The germline CDR1 and CDR2 sequences are MNHGY and SAAAGT. CDR3 DNA: TGTGCCACCCATCGGCCAGGGAGGGCCAGAGATACGCAGTATTTT. This gives the protein CATHRPGRARDTQYF.

The chain recombines TRBV28 with TRBJ2-5, with D unresolved. Deletions cut 2 bases from V and 4 bases from J, with 20 bases between. CDR1 MDHEN and CDR2 SYDVKM come from the germline V gene. CDR3 length: 17 amino acids. This CDR3 reads CASSLVSWRYLRETQYF. The CDR3 DNA reads as TGTGCCAGCAGTTTAGTGAGCTGGAGATACCTCCGAGAGACCCAGTACTTC. The full variable domain, in which reference TRBV28 and TRBJ2-5 provide the parts outside the CDR3, is DVKVTQSSRYLVKRTGEKVFLECVQDMDHENMFWYRQDPGLGLRLIYFSYDVKMKEKGDIPEGYSVSREKKERFSLILESASTNQTSMYLCASSLVSWRYLRETQYFGPGTRLLVL.

The CDR3 reads CASSPLEQETQYF. The CDR3 DNA is TGTGCCAGCTCTCCCTTAGAACAAGAGACCCAGTACTTC. This chain links TRBV18 with TRBJ2-5, with D unclear. The germline gives CDR1 KGHSH, CDR2 LQKENI. This CDR3 contains 13 residues. Trimming took 6 bases from V and 2 from J, leaving 10 bases between them.

The chain employs TRBV18 and TRBJ2-7, with 9 bases lining up with TRBD1. The V segment lost 2 bases and the J segment 3 bases; nucleotides outside the gene matches: 5. The CDR3 sequence is 15 residues long. CDR1 and CDR2 from the germline V gene are KGHSH and LQKENI. The CDR3 sequence is CASSPMTGGYYEQYF. CDR3 in DNA: TGTGCCAGCTCACCAATGACAGGGGGGTACTACGAGCAGTACTTC. Looking up the rest from reference TRBV18 and TRBJ2-7 gives the full variable domain: NAGVMQNPRHLVRRRGQEARLRCSPMKGHSHVYWYRQLPEEGLKFMVYLQKENIIDESGMPKERFSAEFPKEGPSILRIQQVVRGDSAAYFCASSPMTGGYYEQYFGPGTRLTVT.

On this clone itself: Compared with germline, one end of the junction differs, possibly owing to a read error. The V call is TRBV15, the J call TRBJ2-3; D not resolved. The germline CDR1 and CDR2 sequences are LNHNV and YYDKDF (reference sequence). This CDR3 is 14 amino acids long. The CDR3 nucleotides read TGTGCCACCAGTAGAGAGTACCGAACGGGTTGGCAGTATTTT. Its protein is CATSREYRTGWQYF.